The T cell receptor beta chain under discussion was sequenced for a study of OX40 agonist ivuxolimab in advanced cancers. Study-level background: Ivuxolimab was an agonistic, fully human IgG2 monoclonal antibody directed against OX40 (CD134), a costimulatory receptor. Partial responses occurred in three dose-escalation patients: two with cutaneous melanoma and one with hepatocellular carcinoma. A male proportion of around 83% and a mean age of approximately 55 years, ranging from 23 to 79, were recorded for the dose-escalation cohort. Of the approximately 53 patients in dose escalation, approximately 20 had hepatocellular carcinoma, some 15 had melanoma, 9 had renal cell carcinoma and 9 had head and neck cancer. Prior anti-PD-1, anti-PD-L1 or anti-CTLA-4 therapy was permitted, and checkpoint inhibitors had been received by roughly 40% of dose-escalation patients. Intravenous ivuxolimab was administered to patients every 2 weeks at six dose levels: 0.01, 0.1, 0.3, 1.5, 3 and 10 mg/kg. The paper covers the monotherapy dose-escalation part of the phase I ivuxolimab trial, which included N ≈ 50 patients. The purpose of peripheral TCRbeta sequencing was to test whether ivuxolimab changed TCR sequence diversity and led to clonal T-cell expansion.

On the study overall, not on this receptor specifically: After ivuxolimab, more expanded clones were found on average in CD8+ T cells than in CD4+ T cells. At doses from 0.1 to 3.0 mg/kg, clonal expansion was seen in both CD4+ and CD8+ blood T cells between baseline and week 6. Low levels of normalized T-cell clonal expansion were also seen in some patients who did not respond. Antigen specificity was not determined for the clonally expanded peripheral T cells. In the 0.1-3.0 mg/kg groups, partial responders had among the lowest normalized peripheral clonal expansion, particularly in CD8+ T cells.

A note on this clone: What this receptor recognizes is not known. No base qualities exist here, and no much larger clone lies one base off it.

Per the germline V gene (reference sequence), GTSNPN is the CDR1 and SVGIG is the CDR2. V is clipped by 4 bases and J by 2 bases, and the sequence between their germline boundaries is 15 bases long. From the cysteine through the phenylalanine, the CDR3 covers 14 amino acids. The read is trimmed to its CDR3 DNA, 42 bases read in frame from base 1. For sequencing of the TCRbeta CDR3 region, genomic DNA was extracted from the sorted cells. The immunoSEQ Assay was used to sequence the TCRbeta CDR3 regions. TCRdb carries this immuneACCESS record with in-frame sequences only. Its versions omit some clonotypes, under half of them owing to an unresolved V gene in the studies checked, with the rest unexplained. The sample has tens of thousands of clones on record, about 87% of them singletons. The ten largest clones add up to more than 0.5% of the sample. The trial excluded patients who had a history of autoimmune disease or were on systemic immunosuppression. In every dose cohort, peripheral blood was drawn for TCR sequencing at baseline, cycle 4 day 1, and cycle 7 day 1. The samples were drawn from a first-in-human, open-label, multicenter phase I dose-escalation trial of ivuxolimab. Adults with locally advanced or metastatic melanoma, renal cell, hepatocellular, or head and neck squamous cell carcinoma were enrolled in the trial. Before TCR sequencing, CD4+ and CD8+ T cells were separately sorted from peripheral blood.

Sequenced here: CD4+ or CD8+ T cells sorted from blood, sampled in a trial of the OX40 agonist ivuxolimab. This chain is built from TRBV30 and TRBJ2-7; the D gene is perhaps TRBD1, from 5 matching bases. The sequence derives from an adult with an advanced solid tumor such as melanoma, head and neck, liver or kidney cancer. The CDR3 protein sequence reads: CAWNEGVIPYEQYF. In nucleotides, the sequence is TGTGCCTGGAATGAAGGGGTAATCCCCTACGAGCAGTACTTC. The full variable domain, completed from the reference TRBV30 and TRBJ2-7 proteins outside the CDR3, reads SQTIHQWPATLVQPVGSPLSLECTVEGTSNPNLYWYRQAAGRGLQLLFYSVGIGQISSEVPQNLSASRPQDRQFILSSKKLLLSDSGFYLCAWNEGVIPYEQYFGPGTRLTVT.